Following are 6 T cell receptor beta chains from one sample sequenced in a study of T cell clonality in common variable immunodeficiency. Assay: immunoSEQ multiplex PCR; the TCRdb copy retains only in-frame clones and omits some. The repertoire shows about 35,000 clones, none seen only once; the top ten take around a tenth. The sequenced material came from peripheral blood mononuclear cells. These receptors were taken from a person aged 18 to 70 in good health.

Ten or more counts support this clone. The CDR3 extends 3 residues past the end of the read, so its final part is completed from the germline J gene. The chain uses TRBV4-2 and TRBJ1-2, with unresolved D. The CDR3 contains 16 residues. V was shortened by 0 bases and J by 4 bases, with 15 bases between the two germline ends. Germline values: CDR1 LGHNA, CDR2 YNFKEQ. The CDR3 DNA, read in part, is TGTGCCAGCAGCCAAGATATTATAGGGTTAGTCTATGGC. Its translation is CASSQDIIGLVYG. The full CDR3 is CASSQDIIGLVYGYTF.

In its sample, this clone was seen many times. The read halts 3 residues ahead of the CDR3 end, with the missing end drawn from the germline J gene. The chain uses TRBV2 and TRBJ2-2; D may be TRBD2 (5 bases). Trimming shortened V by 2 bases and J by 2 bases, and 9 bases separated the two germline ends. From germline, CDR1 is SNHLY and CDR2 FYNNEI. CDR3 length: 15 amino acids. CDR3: CASSESGRNTGELFF. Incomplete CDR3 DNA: TGTGCCAGCAGTGAAAGCGGTCGTAACACCGGGGAG.

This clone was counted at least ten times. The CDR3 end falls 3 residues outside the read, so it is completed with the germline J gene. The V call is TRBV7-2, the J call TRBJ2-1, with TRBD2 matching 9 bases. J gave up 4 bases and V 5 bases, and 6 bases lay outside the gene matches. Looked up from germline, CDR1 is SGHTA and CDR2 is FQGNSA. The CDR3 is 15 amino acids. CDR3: CASSMLAGLYNEQFF. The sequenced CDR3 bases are TGTGCCAGCAGCATGCTAGCGGGGCTATACAATGAG. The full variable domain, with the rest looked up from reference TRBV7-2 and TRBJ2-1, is GAGVSQSPSNKVTEKGKDVELRCDPISGHTALYWYRQSLGQGLEFLIYFQGNSAPDKSGLPSDRFSAERTGGSVSTLTIQRTQQEDSAVYLCASSMLAGLYNEQFFGPGTRLTVL.

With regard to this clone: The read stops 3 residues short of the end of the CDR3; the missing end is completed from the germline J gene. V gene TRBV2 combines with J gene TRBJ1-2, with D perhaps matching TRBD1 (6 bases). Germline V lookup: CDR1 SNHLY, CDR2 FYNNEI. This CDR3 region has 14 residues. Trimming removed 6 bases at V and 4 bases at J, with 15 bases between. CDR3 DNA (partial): TGTGCCAGCAGCTCAGGGGTTACGGGCTATGGC. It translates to CASSSGVTGYG. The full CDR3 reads CASSSGVTGYGYTF.

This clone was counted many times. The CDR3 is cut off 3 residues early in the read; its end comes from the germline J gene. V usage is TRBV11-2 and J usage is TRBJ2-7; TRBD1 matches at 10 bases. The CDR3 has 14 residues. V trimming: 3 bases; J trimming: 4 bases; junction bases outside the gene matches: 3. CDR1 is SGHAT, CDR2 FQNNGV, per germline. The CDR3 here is CASSFRTGGYEQYF. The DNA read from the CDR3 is TGTGCCAGCAGCTTCCGGACAGGGGGATACGAG.

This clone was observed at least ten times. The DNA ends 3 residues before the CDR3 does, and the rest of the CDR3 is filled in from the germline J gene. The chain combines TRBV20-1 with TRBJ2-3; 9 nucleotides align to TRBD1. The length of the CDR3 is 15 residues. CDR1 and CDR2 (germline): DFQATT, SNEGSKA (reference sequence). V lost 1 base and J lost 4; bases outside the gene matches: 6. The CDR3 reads CSARVGTGGPDTQYF. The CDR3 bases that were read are TGCAGTGCTAGAGTGGGTACAGGGGGCCCAGATACG.